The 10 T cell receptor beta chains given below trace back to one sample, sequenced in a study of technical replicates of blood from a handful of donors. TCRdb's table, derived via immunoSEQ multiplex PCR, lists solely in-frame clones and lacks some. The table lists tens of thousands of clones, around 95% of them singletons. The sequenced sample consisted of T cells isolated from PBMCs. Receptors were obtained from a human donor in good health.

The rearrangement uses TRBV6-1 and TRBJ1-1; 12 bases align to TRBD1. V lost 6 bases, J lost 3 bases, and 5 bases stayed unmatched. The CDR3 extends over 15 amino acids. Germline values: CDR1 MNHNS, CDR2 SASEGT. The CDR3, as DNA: TGTGCCAGCAGCCGGGACAGGGGGCACGACACTGAAGCTTTCTTT. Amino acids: CASSRDRGHDTEAFF.

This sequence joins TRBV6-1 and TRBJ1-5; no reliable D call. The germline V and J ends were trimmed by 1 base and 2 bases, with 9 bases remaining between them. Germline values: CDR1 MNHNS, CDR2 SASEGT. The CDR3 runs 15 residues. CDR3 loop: CASSEGGKGNQPQHF. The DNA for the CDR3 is TGTGCCAGCAGTGAAGGAGGAAAGGGCAATCAGCCCCAGCATTTT.

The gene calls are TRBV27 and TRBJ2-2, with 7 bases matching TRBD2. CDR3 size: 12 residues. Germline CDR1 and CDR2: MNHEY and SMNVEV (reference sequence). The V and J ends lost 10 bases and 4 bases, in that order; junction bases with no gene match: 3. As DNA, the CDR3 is TGTGCCACGGGACTATCCACCGGGGAGCTGTTTTTT. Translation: CATGLSTGELFF.

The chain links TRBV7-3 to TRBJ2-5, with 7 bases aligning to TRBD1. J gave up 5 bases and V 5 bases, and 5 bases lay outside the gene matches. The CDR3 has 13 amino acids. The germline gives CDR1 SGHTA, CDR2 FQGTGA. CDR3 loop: CASSRGQSETQYF. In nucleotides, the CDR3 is TGTGCCAGCAGCCGGGGACAGTCCGAGACCCAGTACTTC.

The CDR3 coding sequence is TGTGCCAGCAGCTCTGAAGTATACGGGACTCCCTCCTACGAGCAGTACTTC. It encodes CASSSEVYGTPSYEQYF. The chain links TRBV11-3 to TRBJ2-5; TRBD2 is a possible D gene (6 bases). With the DNA end fitting TRBJ2-7 better, the J assignment may be wrong. CDR1 is SGHNT and CDR2 is YENEEA in the germline V gene. The CDR3 is 17 residues long.

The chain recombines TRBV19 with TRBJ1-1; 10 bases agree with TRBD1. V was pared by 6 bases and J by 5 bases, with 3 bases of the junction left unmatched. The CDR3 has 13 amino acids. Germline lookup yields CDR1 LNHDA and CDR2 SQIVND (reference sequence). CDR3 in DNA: TGTGCCAGTAGAGACAGGGGGCTAACTGAAGCTTTCTTT. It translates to CASRDRGLTEAFF. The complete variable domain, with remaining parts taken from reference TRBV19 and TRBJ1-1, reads DGGITQSPKYLFRKEGQNVTLSCEQNLNHDAMYWYRQDPGQGLRLIYYSQIVNDFQKGDIAEGYSVSREKKESFPLTVTSAQKNPTAFYLCASRDRGLTEAFFGQGTRLTVV.

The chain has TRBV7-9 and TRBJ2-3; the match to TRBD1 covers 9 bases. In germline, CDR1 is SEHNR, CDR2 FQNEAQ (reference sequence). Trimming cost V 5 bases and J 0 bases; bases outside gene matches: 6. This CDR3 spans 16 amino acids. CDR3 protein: CASSPDRGLSTDTQYF. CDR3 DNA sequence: TGTGCCAGCAGCCCGGACAGGGGATTGAGCACAGATACGCAGTATTTT.

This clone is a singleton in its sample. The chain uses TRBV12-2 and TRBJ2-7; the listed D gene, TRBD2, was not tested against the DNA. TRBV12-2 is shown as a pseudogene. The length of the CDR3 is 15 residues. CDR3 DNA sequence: TGTGCAAGTCGCCCTGCTCTAGCGGGAGAATATGAGCAGTACTTC. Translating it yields CASRPALAGEYEQYF.

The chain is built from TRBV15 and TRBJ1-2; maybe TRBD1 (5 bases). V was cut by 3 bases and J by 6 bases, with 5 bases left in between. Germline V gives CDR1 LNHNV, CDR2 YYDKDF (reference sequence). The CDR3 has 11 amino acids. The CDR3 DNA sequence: TGTGCCACCAGCAGGGACAATGGCTACACCTTC. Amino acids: CATSRDNGYTF. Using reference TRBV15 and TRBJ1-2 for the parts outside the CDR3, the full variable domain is DAMVIQNPRYQVTQFGKPVTLSCSQTLNHNVMYWYQQKSSQAPKLLFHYYDKDFNNEADTPDNFQSRRPNTSFCFLDIRSPGLGDTAMYLCATSRDNGYTFGSGTRLTVV.

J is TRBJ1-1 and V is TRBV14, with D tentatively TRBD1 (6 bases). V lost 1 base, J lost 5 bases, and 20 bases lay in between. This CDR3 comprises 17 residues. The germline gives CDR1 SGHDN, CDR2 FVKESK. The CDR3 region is CASSQGRFRGGGTEAFF. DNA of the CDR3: TGTGCCAGCAGCCAAGGGAGGTTTAGAGGGGGAGGGACTGAAGCTTTCTTT.